This entry lists 19 T cell receptor beta chains sequenced from one sample in a study of CD8 T cells in Susac syndrome. Random hexamers were used to reverse transcribe roughly 0.45 to 1 ug of RNA. In TCRdb, the immunoSEQ multiplex PCR reads were re-called with MiXCR into one record per CDR3 protein. The data hold about 150,000 distinct CDR3 sequences, with about 95% observed a single time. The material sequenced was CD8+ T cells from PBMCs. All receptors come from a human donor with multiple sclerosis.

V is TRBV24-1 and J is TRBJ1-1, with 9 positions matching TRBD1. The germline V gene has CDR1 KGHDR and CDR2 SFDVKD. The CDR3 sequence is 13 residues long. V dropped 6 bases and J dropped 5; count of bases not matched to a gene: 3. CDR3 nucleotides: TGTGCCACCAGTTCCGGGACAGGGACTGAAGCTTTCTTT. Protein: CATSSGTGTEAFF.

The chain couples TRBV20-1 to TRBJ2-4; D possibly corresponds to TRBD2 (6 bases). In germline, CDR1 is DFQATT, CDR2 SNEGSKA (reference sequence). CDR3 length: 12 residues. V was pared by 6 bases and J by 5 bases, with 11 bases between. This CDR3 reads CSARWGENIQYF. Written as DNA, the CDR3 is TGCAGTGCAAGATGGGGGGAAAACATTCAGTACTTC.

This sequence joins TRBV20-1 and TRBJ2-1; no firm D call. This CDR3 region has 15 residues. Trimming took off 3 bases at V and 0 bases at J, with 12 bases between the two ends. Germline CDR1 reads DFQATT; CDR2 reads SNEGSKA (reference sequence). CDR3 coding DNA: TGCAGTGCTAGTTTTGACCGGTCCTCCTACAATGAGCAGTTCTTC. Translation gives CSASFDRSSYNEQFF.

This chain links TRBV13 with TRBJ2-3; either TRBD1 or TRBD2 may supply D (5 bases each). Germline V lookup: CDR1 PRHDT, CDR2 FYEKMQ (reference sequence). The CDR3 is made up of 18 amino acids. The ends were cut back, 5 bases at V and 7 bases at J, with 28 bases in the middle. CDR3 nucleotides: TGTGCCAGCAGCACCTTCTCATCTAGGGGAATTAGGACTCATACGCAGTATTTT. It translates to CASSTFSSRGIRTHTQYF.

This rearrangement joins TRBV6-5 to TRBJ2-1; the D is unclear. Trimming left V 2 bases short and J 2 bases short, with 10 bases between. The CDR3 length is 15 residues. CDR1 is MNHEY and CDR2 is SVGAGI in the germline V gene. DNA of the CDR3: TGTGCCAGCAGTTACAGCCAGCCAACCTACAATGAGCAGTTCTTC. Its translation: CASSYSQPTYNEQFF.

Only one count was recorded for this clonotype. This rearrangement joins TRBV7-9 to TRBJ1-1; possible D gene TRBD1, 5 bases. Germline loops: CDR1 SEHNR, CDR2 FQNEAQ (reference sequence). V lost 5 bases and J 1 base, leaving 17 bases between the germline ends. The CDR3 extends over 16 amino acids. Here the CDR3 reads CASSDMGRRENTEAFF. CDR3 coding DNA: TGTGCCAGCAGCGACATGGGGCGCAGGGAGAACACTGAAGCTTTCTTT. Using reference TRBV7-9 and TRBJ1-1 for the parts outside the CDR3, the full variable domain is DTGVSQNPRHKITKRGQNVTFRCDPISEHNRLYWYRQTLGQGPEFLTYFQNEAQLEKSRLLSDRFSAERPKGSFSTLEIQRTEQGDSAMYLCASSDMGRRENTEAFFGQGTRLTVV.

The rearrangement links TRBV6-2 or TRBV6-3 to TRBJ2-5; D is unresolved. CDR3 length: 14 residues. Trimming shortened V by 2 bases and J by 1 base, and 8 bases separated the two germline ends. CDR1 is MNHEY, CDR2 SVGEGT, per germline. CDR3 sequence: CASSYVSSQETQYF. Here the CDR3 DNA reads TGTGCCAGCAGTTACGTCAGCAGCCAAGAGACCCAGTACTTC.

The V and J genes are TRBV15 and TRBJ2-5; D remains ambiguous. Germline CDR1 and CDR2: LNHNV and YYDKDF (reference sequence). With 4 bases removed from V and 0 bases from J, the gap between germline ends came to 0 bases. The CDR3 runs to 11 residues. The CDR3 protein is CATSNQETQYF. The CDR3 region has the DNA TGTGCCACCAGCAACCAAGAGACCCAGTACTTC.

The chain links TRBV11-2 to TRBJ2-7, with 7 nucleotides matching TRBD2. Germline CDR1 SGHAT, CDR2 FQNNGV. The CDR3 runs to 15 residues. The J segment lost 3 bases and the V segment lost 1 base, leaving 6 bases of the junction unmatched. CDR3 coding DNA: TGTGCCAGCAGCTTAGGAGCGGGGAACCTCTACGAGCAGTACTTC. Translation gives CASSLGAGNLYEQYF.

For the CDR3, the DNA is TGTGCCAGCGGGTACAGGGGTTCGGACATTCAGTACTTC. Its protein is CASGYRGSDIQYF. V gene TRBV27 combines with J gene TRBJ2-4; 7 bases fit TRBD1. Germline V gives CDR1 MNHEY, CDR2 SMNVEV (reference sequence). The CDR3 length is 13 residues. V lost 8 bases to trimming and J lost 8 bases; unmatched junction nucleotides: 9.

This rearrangement joins TRBV6-1 to TRBJ2-4; maybe TRBD1 (6 bases). This CDR3 contains 17 residues. Trimming cost V 5 bases and J 0 bases, with 17 bases left between them. CDR1 is MNHNS, CDR2 SASEGT, per germline. Here the CDR3 reads CASSPWDNRIAKNIQYF. Written as DNA, the CDR3 is TGTGCCAGCAGTCCATGGGACAACCGTATAGCCAAAAACATTCAGTACTTC.

This clonotype has only one observation. The chain is built from TRBV12-3 or TRBV12-4 and TRBJ1-1, with D perhaps matching TRBD1 (5 bases). V was shortened by 3 bases and J by 1 base, with 15 bases between the two germline ends. CDR3 length: 16 amino acids. The CDR3 DNA follows: TGTGCCAGCAGTTTGCCGGACATGCAAGCGAACACTGAAGCTTTCTTT. Translated: CASSLPDMQANTEAFF.

The rearrangement links TRBV27 to TRBJ2-1; 9 nucleotides agree with TRBD1. The V and J ends lost 8 bases and 6 bases, in that order; junction bases with no gene match: 8. The CDR3 covers 14 residues. CDR1 and CDR2 (germline): MNHEY, SMNVEV (reference sequence). In nucleotides, the CDR3 is TGTGCCAGCGGGGAAGGGACAGGGCCCAATGAGCAGTTCTTC. It specifies CASGEGTGPNEQFF.

The chain combines TRBV12-3 or TRBV12-4 with TRBJ2-1, with a tentative D call TRBD1 (6 bases). CDR3 length equals 14 residues. The V and J ends lost 4 bases and 1 base respectively, with 8 bases between them. Written as DNA, the CDR3 is TGTGCCAGCAGTTCGGACAGATCCTACAATGAGCAGTTCTTC. It yields the protein CASSSDRSYNEQFF.

In its sample, this clonotype was seen once. The rearrangement joins TRBV2 to TRBJ1-1; D is undetermined. The V end lost 9 bases, the J end lost 5 bases, and 16 bases lay between the germline ends. This CDR3 contains 13 residues. Germline loops: CDR1 SNHLY, CDR2 FYNNEI. The CDR3: CASVEERTTEAFF. CDR3 in DNA: TGTGCCAGTGTCGAGGAAAGAACGACTGAAGCTTTCTTT.

This clonotype has a single count. This rearrangement joins TRBV12-3 or TRBV12-4 to TRBJ1-2; 7 nucleotides line up with TRBD1. V lost 7 bases and J lost 8; bases outside the gene matches: 10. CDR3 length: 13 amino acids. CDR3 amino acids: CASTLDRAGGYTF. The CDR3 region has the DNA TGTGCCAGCACCCTTGACAGGGCAGGGGGCTACACCTTC.

This chain uses TRBV3-1 with TRBJ2-4, with 9 bases identical to TRBD2. In germline, CDR1 is LGHDT, CDR2 YNNKEL (reference sequence). The CDR3 is 15 residues long. The trim removed 4 bases at V and 6 bases at J, leaving 7 bases unmatched. The CDR3 protein is CASSPNSGGGNIQYF. CDR3 coding DNA: TGTGCCAGCAGCCCTAATAGCGGGGGAGGAAACATTCAGTACTTC.

The chain combines TRBV6-6 with TRBJ2-7; TRBD2 matches at 7 bases. The trim removed 2 bases at V and 4 bases at J, leaving 5 bases unmatched. Germline V gene sequence: CDR1 MNHNY, CDR2 SVGAGI (reference sequence). The CDR3 is 14 residues long. The CDR3 loop is CASSYGGEGYEQYF. Written as DNA, the CDR3 is TGTGCCAGCAGTTACGGTGGGGAGGGATACGAGCAGTACTTC.

The J gene is TRBJ2-5, the V gene TRBV3-1, with TRBD2 as a possible D gene (6 bases). The germline V and J ends were trimmed by 4 bases and 2 bases, with 14 bases remaining between them. The CDR3 length is 15 residues. The V gene's germline CDR1 is LGHDT and CDR2 YNNKEL (reference sequence). The CDR3 loop is CASSRHGGIQETQYF. The CDR3 DNA reads as TGTGCCAGCAGCCGCCATGGGGGGATTCAAGAGACCCAGTACTTC.